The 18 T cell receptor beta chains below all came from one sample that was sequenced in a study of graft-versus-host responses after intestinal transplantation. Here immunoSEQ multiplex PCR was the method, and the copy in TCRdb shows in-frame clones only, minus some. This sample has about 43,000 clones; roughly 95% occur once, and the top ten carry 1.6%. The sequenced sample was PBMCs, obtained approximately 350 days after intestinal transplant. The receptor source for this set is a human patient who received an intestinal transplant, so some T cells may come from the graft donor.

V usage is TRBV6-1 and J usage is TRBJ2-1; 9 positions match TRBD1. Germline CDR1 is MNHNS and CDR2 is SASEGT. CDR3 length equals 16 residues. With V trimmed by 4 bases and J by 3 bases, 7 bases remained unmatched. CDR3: CASSGTGALYYNEQFF. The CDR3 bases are TGTGCCAGCAGTGGGACAGGGGCCCTCTACTACAATGAGCAGTTCTTC.

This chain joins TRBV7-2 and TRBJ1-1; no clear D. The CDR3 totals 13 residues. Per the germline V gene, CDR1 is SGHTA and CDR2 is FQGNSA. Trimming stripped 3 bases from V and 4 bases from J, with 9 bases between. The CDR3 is CASSFSRSTEAFF. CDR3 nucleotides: TGTGCCAGCAGCTTCAGTCGGTCCACTGAAGCTTTCTTT. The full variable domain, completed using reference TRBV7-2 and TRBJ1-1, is GAGVSQSPSNKVTEKGKDVELRCDPISGHTALYWYRQSLGQGLEFLIYFQGNSAPDKSGLPSDRFSAERTGGSVSTLTIQRTQQEDSAVYLCASSFSRSTEAFFGQGTRLTVV.

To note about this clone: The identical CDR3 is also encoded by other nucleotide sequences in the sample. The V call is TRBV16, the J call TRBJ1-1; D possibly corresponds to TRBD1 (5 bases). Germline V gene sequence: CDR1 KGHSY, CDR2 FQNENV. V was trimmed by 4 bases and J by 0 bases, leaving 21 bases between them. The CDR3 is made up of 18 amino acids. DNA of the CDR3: TGTGCCAGCAGCCCCCGGGGCGAAGCCGCCACCATGAACACTGAAGCTTTCTTT. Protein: CASSPRGEAATMNTEAFF.

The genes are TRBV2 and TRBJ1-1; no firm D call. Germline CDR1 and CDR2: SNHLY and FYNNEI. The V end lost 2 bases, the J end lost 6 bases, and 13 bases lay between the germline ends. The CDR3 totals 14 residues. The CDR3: CASSESAGRPEAFF. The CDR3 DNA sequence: TGTGCCAGCAGTGAATCGGCCGGTCGGCCTGAAGCTTTCTTT.

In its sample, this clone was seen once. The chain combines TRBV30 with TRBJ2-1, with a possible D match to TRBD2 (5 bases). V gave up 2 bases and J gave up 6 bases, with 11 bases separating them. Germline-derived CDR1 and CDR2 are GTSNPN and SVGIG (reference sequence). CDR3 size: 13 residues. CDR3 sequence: CAWSPSSINEQFF. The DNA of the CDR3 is TGTGCCTGGAGTCCTTCTAGCATCAATGAGCAGTTCTTC.

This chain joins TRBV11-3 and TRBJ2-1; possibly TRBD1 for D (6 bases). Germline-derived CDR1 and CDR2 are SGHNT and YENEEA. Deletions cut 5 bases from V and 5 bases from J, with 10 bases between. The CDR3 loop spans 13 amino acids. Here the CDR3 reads CASSRDTHNEQFF. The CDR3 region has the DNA TGTGCCAGCAGCAGGGACACACACAATGAGCAGTTCTTC.

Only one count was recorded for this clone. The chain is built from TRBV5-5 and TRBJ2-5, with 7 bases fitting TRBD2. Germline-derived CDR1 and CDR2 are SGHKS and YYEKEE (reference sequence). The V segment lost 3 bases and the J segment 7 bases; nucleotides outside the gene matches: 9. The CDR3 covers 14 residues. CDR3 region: CASSSGGSRWTQYF. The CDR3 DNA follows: TGTGCCAGCAGCTCCGGGGGGTCCAGATGGACCCAGTACTTC.

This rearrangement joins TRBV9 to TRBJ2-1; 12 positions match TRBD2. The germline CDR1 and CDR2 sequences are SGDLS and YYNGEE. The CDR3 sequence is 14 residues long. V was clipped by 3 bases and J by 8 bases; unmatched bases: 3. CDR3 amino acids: CASSGLAGVHEQFF. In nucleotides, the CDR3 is TGTGCCAGCAGCGGACTAGCGGGAGTACATGAGCAGTTCTTC.

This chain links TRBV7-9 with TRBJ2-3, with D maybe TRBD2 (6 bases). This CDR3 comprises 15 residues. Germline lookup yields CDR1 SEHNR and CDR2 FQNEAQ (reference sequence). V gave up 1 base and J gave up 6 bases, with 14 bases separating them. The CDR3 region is CASSLGLAPRDTQYF. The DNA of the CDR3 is TGTGCCAGCAGCTTAGGTCTAGCGCCCAGGGATACGCAGTATTTT.

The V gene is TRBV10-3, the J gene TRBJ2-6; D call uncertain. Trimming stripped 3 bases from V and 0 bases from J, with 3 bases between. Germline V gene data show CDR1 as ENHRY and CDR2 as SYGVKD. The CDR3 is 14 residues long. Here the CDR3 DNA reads TGTGCCATCAGTGACGGCTCTGGGGCCAACGTCCTGACTTTC. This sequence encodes CAISDGSGANVLTF.

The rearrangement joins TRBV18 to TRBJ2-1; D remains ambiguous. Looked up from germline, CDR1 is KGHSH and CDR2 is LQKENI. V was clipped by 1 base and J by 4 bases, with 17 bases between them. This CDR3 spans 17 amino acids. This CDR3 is CASSPLSDSPAYNEQFF. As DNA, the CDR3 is TGTGCCAGCTCACCACTTTCCGACTCACCGGCATACAATGAGCAGTTCTTC.

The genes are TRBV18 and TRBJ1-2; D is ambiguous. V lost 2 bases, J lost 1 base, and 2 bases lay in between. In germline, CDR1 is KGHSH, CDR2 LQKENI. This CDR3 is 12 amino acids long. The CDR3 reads CASSPDNYGYTF. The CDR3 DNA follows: TGTGCCAGCTCACCAGATAACTATGGCTACACCTTC.

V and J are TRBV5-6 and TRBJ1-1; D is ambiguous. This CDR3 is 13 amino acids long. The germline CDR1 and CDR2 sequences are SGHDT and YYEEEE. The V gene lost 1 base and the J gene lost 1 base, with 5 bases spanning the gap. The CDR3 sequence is CASSLLTNTEAFF. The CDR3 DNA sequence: TGTGCCAGCAGCTTGTTGACGAACACTGAAGCTTTCTTT.

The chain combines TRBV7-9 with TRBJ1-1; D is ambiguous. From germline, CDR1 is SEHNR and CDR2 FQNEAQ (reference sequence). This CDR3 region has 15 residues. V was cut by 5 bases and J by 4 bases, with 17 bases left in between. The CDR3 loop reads CASSETTGWITEAFF. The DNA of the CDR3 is TGTGCCAGCAGCGAAACGACCGGGTGGATCACTGAAGCTTTCTTT.

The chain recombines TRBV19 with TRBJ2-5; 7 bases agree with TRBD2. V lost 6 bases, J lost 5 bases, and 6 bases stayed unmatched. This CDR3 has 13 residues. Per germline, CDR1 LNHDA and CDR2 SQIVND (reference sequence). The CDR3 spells CASSPRELETQYF. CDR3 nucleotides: TGTGCCAGTAGCCCGCGGGAGTTGGAGACCCAGTACTTC. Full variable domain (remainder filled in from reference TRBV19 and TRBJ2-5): DGGITQSPKYLFRKEGQNVTLSCEQNLNHDAMYWYRQDPGQGLRLIYYSQIVNDFQKGDIAEGYSVSREKKESFPLTVTSAQKNPTAFYLCASSPRELETQYFGPGTRLLVL.

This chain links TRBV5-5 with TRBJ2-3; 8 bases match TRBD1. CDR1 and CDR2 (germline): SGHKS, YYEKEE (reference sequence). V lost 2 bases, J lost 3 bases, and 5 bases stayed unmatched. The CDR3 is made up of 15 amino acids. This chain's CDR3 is CASSLTGGRTDTQYF. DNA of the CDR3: TGTGCCAGCAGCTTAACAGGGGGGCGGACAGATACGCAGTATTTT.

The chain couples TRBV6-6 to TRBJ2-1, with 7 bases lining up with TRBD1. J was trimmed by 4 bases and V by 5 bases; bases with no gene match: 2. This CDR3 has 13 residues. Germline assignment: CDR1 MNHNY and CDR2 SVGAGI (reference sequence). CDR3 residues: CASSTGEYNEQFF. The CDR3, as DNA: TGTGCCAGCAGTACAGGGGAGTACAATGAGCAGTTCTTC.

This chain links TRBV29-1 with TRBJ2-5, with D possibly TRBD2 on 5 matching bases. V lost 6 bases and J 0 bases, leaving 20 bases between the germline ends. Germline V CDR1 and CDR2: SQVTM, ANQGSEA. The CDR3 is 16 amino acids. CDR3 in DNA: TGCAGCGTCGATCGACGCGGCGGGTGGTACCAAGAGACCCAGTACTTC. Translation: CSVDRRGGWYQETQYF.